This T cell receptor beta chain came from a study of blood T cell repertoires in COVID-19. About the research overall: There were acute and convalescent COVID-19 samples, and they came from the United States, Italy and Spain. From T cells, B-cell-depleted T cells, or PBMCs came the material, which was cDNA or gDNA.

The repertoire was sequenced with immunoSEQ multiplex PCR; TCRdb's copy has only in-frame clones and lacks some. Counted here are 65,000 to 90,000 clones, 80% to 90% occurring once; the ten biggest clones make up around 8.6%. Germline V gene sequence: CDR1 MDHEN, CDR2 SYDVKM. The CDR3 is made up of 14 amino acids. V lost 6 bases, J lost 6 bases, and 18 bases lay in between. This clonotype was obtained from a man aged 50-60 years with acute or convalescent COVID-19. Input material: peripheral blood. The V and J genes are TRBV28 and TRBJ2-7; no reliable D call. This CDR3 is CASSPQRRPSEQYV. The CDR3 bases are TGTGCCAGCAGCCCTCAGCGCCGGCCTAGCGAGCAGTACGTC.